These T cell receptor beta chains were read from a single sample in a study of shared clonotypes between healthy human individuals. TCRdb's copy holds only in-frame clones and misses some; the assay was immunoSEQ multiplex PCR. The sample has about 1.5 million clones, 98% seen once. Sequenced input: naive CD4+ T cells sorted from blood. Source of these receptors: a man aged 25-40 years in good health. The CDR3 runs from the conserved cysteine through the conserved F or W. D genes are given only for firm matches. Clone size is not always given. Where it is, it says once, few, many or a class for expanded clones.

cdr3_length j_call v_call d_call clone_size cdr3_nt cdr3_aa
14 TRBJ1-2 TRBV6-6 TRBD1 once TGTGCCAGCAGTCAACAGGGGGCTAATGGAGGCTACACCTTC CASSQQGANGGYTF
17 TRBJ2-7 TRBV5-1 TRBD1 . TGCGCCAGCAGCTTTGGAGGGGGACAGGGTACGACCTACGAGCAGTACTTC CASSFGGGQGTTYEQYF
14 TRBJ2-7 TRBV5-1 . . TGCGCCAGCAGCGTCCAGACAGGTCGGGGCGAGCAGTACTTC CASSVQTGRGEQYF
14 TRBJ2-7 TRBV9 TRBD2 once TGTGCCAGCAGAATAGCGGGCAGTGGGGACGAGCAGTACTTC CASRIAGSGDEQYF
15 TRBJ2-3 TRBV29-1 . . TGCAGCGTTGCAGTTGGTCTAGGTCCAACAGATACGCAGTATTTT CSVAVGLGPTDTQYF
19 TRBJ2-7 TRBV7-9 . . TGTGCCAGCAGCTTAGCGCCCCTCTCGGGGGCCCTTTCCTCCTACGAGCAGTACTTC CASSLAPLSGALSSYEQYF
14 TRBJ2-2 TRBV2 . . TGTGCCAGCAGTGGGTCGGGGATCACCGGGGAGCTGTTTTTT CASSGSGITGELFF
14 TRBJ2-3 TRBV9 TRBD2 . TGTGCCAGCAGCGTAGTCCCTAGCGGAGATACGCAGTATTTT CASSVVPSGDTQYF
15 TRBJ2-1 TRBV7-9 . . TGTGCCAGCAGCTTAGGACGGACGGAGTACAATGAGCAGTTCTTC CASSLGRTEYNEQFF
11 TRBJ1-5 TRBV28 . once TGTGCCAGCAGTGCCCGTCAGCCCCAGCATTTT CASSARQPQHF